The entry below describes one T cell receptor (beta chain). This table comes from immunoSEQ multiplex PCR, and its TCRdb copy is limited to in-frame clones, with some not included. The table records 150,000 to 200,000 clones, roughly nine tenths of them present only once. V was trimmed by 6 bases and J by 2 bases, leaving 7 bases between them. Germline CDR1 reads LNHDA; CDR2 reads SQIVND (reference sequence). The CDR3 has 12 residues. The sample belongs to a study of blood T cell repertoires in COVID-19. This TCR derives from a woman aged 60-75 years with COVID-19, enrolled during active disease. Sequencing was performed on peripheral blood. The chain joins TRBV19 to TRBJ2-5; perhaps TRBD1 as D (6 bases). CDR3 nucleotide sequence: TGTGCCAGTAGGACAGGACAAGAGACCCAGTACTTC. It codes for CASRTGQETQYF.